This T cell receptor (beta chain) is from a study of T-cell memory formation after mild COVID-19. Study outcomes and limitations: Clones that got smaller from day 15 to 85 had even CD4/CD8, while clones growing later tipped toward CD4+. Some clones that responded turned up in pre-infection memory, which suggests that cross-reactive memory joined in.

TCRdb passed the 5' RACE reads through MiXCR, listing each CDR3 protein once. The sample has 350,000 to 400,000 distinct CDR3 sequences, about an eighth seen once. About this clonotype itself: What it binds is unknown.

CDR1 is MNHNS and CDR2 is SASEGT in the germline V gene. Trimming stripped 0 bases from V and 6 bases from J, with 15 bases between. This CDR3 has 17 amino acids. J is TRBJ1-6 and V is TRBV6-1, with D tentatively TRBD1 (6 bases). The source of this sequence is a man aged 18 to 35 who had mild COVID-19 (a few samples of this study predate the infection). Cell type and time point are not known. Sequencing input: PBMCs or a T cell subset sorted from them (not recorded which). For the CDR3, the DNA is TGTGCCAGCAGTGAAGCGGGACACCACTACCCTAATTCACCCCTCCACTTT. This gives the protein CASSEAGHHYPNSPLHF.